Each of the 7 T cell receptor beta chains below was sequenced from the same sample in a study of cytomegalovirus exposure and HLA in healthy donors. A multiplex PCR was run with 60 Vbeta primers and 13 Jbeta primers. Sequencing was performed with immunoSEQ multiplex PCR; in TCRdb, only in-frame clones are kept and a portion is missing. The profile shows tens of thousands of clones, less than 85% of them singletons. The sequenced sample consisted of PBMCs. The source is a woman between 18 and 30 years old in good health and CMV-seropositive.

Here the CDR3 DNA reads TGTGCCACCAGCAGAGATGCAGGGAGGAGCTACGAGCAGTACTTC. It is translated as CATSRDAGRSYEQYF. The chain employs TRBV15 and TRBJ2-7, with TRBD2 as a possible D gene (6 bases). V dropped 0 bases and J dropped 3 bases, with 12 bases sitting between them. CDR1 and CDR2 from the germline V gene are LNHNV and YYDKDF (reference sequence). The CDR3 is 15 residues long. Full variable domain (rest looked up from reference TRBV15 and TRBJ2-7): DAMVIQNPRYQVTQFGKPVTLSCSQTLNHNVMYWYQQKSSQAPKLLFHYYDKDFNNEADTPDNFQSRRPNTSFCFLDIRSPGLGDTAMYLCATSRDAGRSYEQYFGPGTRLTVT.

This chain uses TRBV18 with TRBJ2-3, with 9 positions matching TRBD1. CDR1 KGHSH and CDR2 LQKENI come from the germline V gene. J was trimmed by 6 bases and V by 6 bases; bases with no gene match: 13. This CDR3 spans 16 amino acids. The CDR3 here is CASSLESGTGWDTQYF. The CDR3 DNA sequence: TGTGCCAGCTCGCTCGAGTCCGGGACAGGGTGGGATACGCAGTATTTT.

The chain has TRBV6-5 and TRBJ1-2; possibly TRBD1 for D (6 bases). Per germline, CDR1 MNHEY and CDR2 SVGAGI. V lost 4 bases, J lost 3 bases, and 15 bases lay in between. The CDR3 contains 15 residues. CDR3 DNA: TGTGCCAGCAGTTCTTACAGGGCAGGGGACTATGGCTACACCTTC. Translated, it gives CASSSYRAGDYGYTF.

J is TRBJ2-6 and V is TRBV6-5; no clear D. The CDR3 covers 15 residues. V lost 2 bases and J lost 0, with 5 bases in between. CDR1 is MNHEY, CDR2 SVGAGI, per germline. The CDR3 region is CASSYKPSGANVLTF. As DNA, the CDR3 is TGTGCCAGCAGTTACAAGCCCTCTGGGGCCAACGTCCTGACTTTC.

This clone was seen once. The chain recombines TRBV18 with TRBJ1-6; weak D call: TRBD1 (6 bases). Germline loops: CDR1 KGHSH, CDR2 LQKENI. The V end was cut by 3 bases, the J end by 7 bases, with 13 bases between. CDR3 size: 15 residues. The CDR3 bases are TGTGCCAGCTCACCGCTGCAGGGGAAGAATTCACCCCTCCACTTT. It specifies CASSPLQGKNSPLHF.

This sequence joins TRBV19 and TRBJ1-2; 9 positions match TRBD1. Germline assignment: CDR1 LNHDA and CDR2 SQIVND (reference sequence). V was clipped by 4 bases and J by 4 bases; unmatched bases: 7. This CDR3 is built from 15 residues. CDR3 coding DNA: TGTGCCAGTAGTACTGGGACAGGGACCCCCTATGGCTACACCTTC. Its protein is CASSTGTGTPYGYTF.

This clone was picked up one time. This chain connects TRBV30 to TRBJ2-1; 9 nucleotides align to TRBD2. This CDR3 region has 18 residues. CDR1 GTSNPN and CDR2 SVGIG come from the germline V gene (reference sequence). V lost 0 bases to trimming and J lost 3 bases; unmatched junction nucleotides: 12. For the CDR3, the DNA is TGTGCCTGGAGTGTGCAACACTCAGCGGGAGGTTTCTACAATGAGCAGTTCTTC. Protein sequence: CAWSVQHSAGGFYNEQFF.